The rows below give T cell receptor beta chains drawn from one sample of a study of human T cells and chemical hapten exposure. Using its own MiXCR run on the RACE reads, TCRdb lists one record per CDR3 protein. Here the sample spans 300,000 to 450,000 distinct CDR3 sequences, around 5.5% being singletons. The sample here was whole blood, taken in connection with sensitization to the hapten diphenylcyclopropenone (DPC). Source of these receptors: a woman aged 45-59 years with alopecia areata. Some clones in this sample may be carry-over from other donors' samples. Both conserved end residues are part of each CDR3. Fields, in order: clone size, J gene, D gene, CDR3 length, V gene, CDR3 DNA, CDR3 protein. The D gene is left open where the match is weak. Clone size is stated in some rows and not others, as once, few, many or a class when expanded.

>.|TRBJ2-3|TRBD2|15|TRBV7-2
TGTGCCAGCAGTTTGACGACTAGCCCCAGTTCGACGCAGTATTTT
CASSLTTSPSSTQYF
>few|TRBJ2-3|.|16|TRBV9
TGTGCCAGCAGCGTAGAGAACAGGGCCCCCACAGATACGCAGTATTTT
CASSVENRAPTDTQYF
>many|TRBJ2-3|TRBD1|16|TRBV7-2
TGTGCCAGCAGCTTACAAGCAGGGGGATTCACAGATACGCAGTATTTT
CASSLQAGGFTDTQYF
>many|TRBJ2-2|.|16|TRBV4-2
TGTGCCAGCAGCCAAGAAGCGAGTGGGAACACCGGGGAGCTGTTTTTT
CASSQEASGNTGELFF
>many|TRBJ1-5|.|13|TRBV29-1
TGCAGCGTTGGGGGGACACAGCATCAGCCCCAGCATTTT
CSVGGTQHQPQHF
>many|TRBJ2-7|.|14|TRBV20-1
TGCAGTGCTAGAGGAGACGGACACTCCTACGAGCAGTACTTC
CSARGDGHSYEQYF
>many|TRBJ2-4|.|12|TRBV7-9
TGTGCCAGCAGCCTTCAGGGAAACATTCAGTACTTC
CASSLQGNIQYF
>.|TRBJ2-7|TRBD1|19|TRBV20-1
TGCAGTGCTAGAGGTCCCAGGGGGGACAGGGAGATTTATGGTGACGAGCAGTACTTC
CSARGPRGDREIYGDEQYF
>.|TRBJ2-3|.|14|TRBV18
TGTGCCAGCTCACCACTTGCAGCCACAGATACGCAGTATTTT
CASSPLAATDTQYF
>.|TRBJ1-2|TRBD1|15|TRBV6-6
TGTGCCAGCAGTTACTCGCAGGGGGCCGGCTATGGCTACACCTTC
CASSYSQGAGYGYTF
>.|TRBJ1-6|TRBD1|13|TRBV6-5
TGTGCCACCATGGACAGGGGGCGATCACCCCTCCACTTT
CATMDRGRSPLHF
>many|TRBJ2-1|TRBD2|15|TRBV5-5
TGTGCCAGCACCACGACTAGCGGGGACTACAATGAGCAGTTCTTC
CASTTTSGDYNEQFF
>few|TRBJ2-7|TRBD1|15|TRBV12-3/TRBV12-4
TGTGCCAGCAGCGGCTTGGGACAGGGGGCCCACGAGCAGTACTTC
CASSGLGQGAHEQYF
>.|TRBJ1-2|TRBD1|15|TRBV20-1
TGCAGTGCTAGAGCCCCGGGACAGGGTGTCTATGGCTACACCTTC
CSARAPGQGVYGYTF
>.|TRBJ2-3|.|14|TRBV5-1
TGCGCCAGCGGCCGGGACCGAGGCAGAGATACGCAGTATTTT
CASGRDRGRDTQYF
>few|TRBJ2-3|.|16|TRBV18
TGTGCCAGCTCACCCGTGGGGACCGGGAGCACAGATACGCAGTATTTT
CASSPVGTGSTDTQYF
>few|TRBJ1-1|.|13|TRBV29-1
TGCAGCGCCGCGGAACTCCTGAACACTGAAGCTTTCTTT
CSAAELLNTEAFF